One sample yielded the 12 T cell receptor beta chains listed below, sequenced in a study of shared clonotypes between healthy human individuals. Assay: immunoSEQ multiplex PCR; the TCRdb copy retains only in-frame clones and omits some. This table holds 2 million to 3 million clones, 90% to 95% found once. Sequenced sample: naive CD4+ T cells from PBMCs. Noted subset: CD45RA+ positively selected. The receptors derive from a man aged 18 to 29 in good health. Some clones in this sample may be carry-over from other donors' samples.

This rearrangement joins TRBV28 to TRBJ2-7; D is possibly TRBD1 (5 bases). Trimming shortened V by 6 bases and J by 6 bases, and 12 bases separated the two germline ends. CDR3 length equals 12 residues. Looked up from germline, CDR1 is MDHEN and CDR2 is SYDVKM. The CDR3 sequence is CASRATAREQYF. CDR3 coding DNA: TGTGCCAGCAGGGCGACAGCCCGCGAGCAGTACTTC.

The chain links TRBV28 to TRBJ2-2; D is undetermined. The CDR3 extends over 14 amino acids. The ends were cut back, 7 bases at V and 5 bases at J, with 14 bases in the middle. CDR1 is MDHEN, CDR2 SYDVKM, per germline. Written as DNA, the CDR3 is TGTGCCAGCACTGGCAGCGTTAAAACCGGGGAGCTGTTTTTT. Its translation is CASTGSVKTGELFF.

The gene calls are TRBV7-9 and TRBJ2-6; D tentatively reads TRBD1 or TRBD2 (5 bases each). The CDR3 covers 14 residues. Trimming stripped 2 bases from V and 13 bases from J, with 15 bases between. CDR1 is SEHNR and CDR2 is FQNEAQ in the germline V gene (reference sequence). Here the CDR3 reads CASSLRVRDVVLTF. CDR3 in DNA: TGTGCCAGCAGCTTACGGGTGAGGGACGTGGTCCTGACTTTC. Based on the CDR3 plus reference TRBV7-9 and TRBJ2-6, the full variable domain is DTGVSQNPRHKITKRGQNVTFRCDPISEHNRLYWYRQTLGQGPEFLTYFQNEAQLEKSRLLSDRFSAERPKGSFSTLEIQRTEQGDSAMYLCASSLRVRDVVLTFGAGSRLTVL.

The V gene is TRBV6-5, the J gene TRBJ2-4; D remains ambiguous. The V gene lost 6 bases and the J gene lost 0 bases, with 6 bases spanning the gap. Per germline, CDR1 MNHEY and CDR2 SVGAGI. There are 13 residues in the CDR3. Written as DNA, the CDR3 is TGTGCCAGCAGCACGGTAGCCAAAAACATTCAGTACTTC. Protein sequence: CASSTVAKNIQYF.

This chain connects TRBV6-5 to TRBJ2-5; 7 bases line up with TRBD1. The V and J ends lost 2 bases and 4 bases, in that order; junction bases with no gene match: 7. CDR3 length: 15 residues. The germline CDR1 and CDR2 sequences are MNHEY and SVGAGI. This CDR3 is CASSYLSKGAETQYF. CDR3 DNA sequence: TGTGCCAGCAGTTACCTCTCGAAGGGGGCAGAGACCCAGTACTTC.

This chain connects TRBV2 to TRBJ1-4; D remains ambiguous. Germline values: CDR1 SNHLY, CDR2 FYNNEI. V gave up 2 bases and J gave up 8 bases, with 15 bases separating them. The CDR3 runs to 15 residues. CDR3 region: CASSEFGGPGEKLFF. The CDR3 nucleotides read TGTGCCAGCAGTGAATTTGGAGGCCCGGGGGAAAAACTGTTTTTT.

The rearrangement links TRBV7-2 to TRBJ2-1, with a possible D match to TRBD1 (5 bases). The length of the CDR3 is 13 residues. Germline V gene sequence: CDR1 SGHTA, CDR2 FQGNSA. V was clipped by 2 bases and J by 7 bases, with 9 bases between them. This CDR3 reads CASSLKGANEQFF. The CDR3 nucleotides read TGTGCCAGCAGCTTAAAAGGGGCAAATGAGCAGTTCTTC.

The gene calls are TRBV13 and TRBJ1-2; D ambiguous. Germline V gene data show CDR1 as PRHDT and CDR2 as FYEKMQ (reference sequence). Trimming removed 3 bases at V and 4 bases at J, with 6 bases between. The CDR3 consists of 12 residues. The CDR3 DNA sequence: TGTGCCAGCAGCTTGGGCAGCTATGGCTACACCTTC. It translates to CASSLGSYGYTF.

In this sample, this clone turned up once. The chain couples TRBV18 to TRBJ2-3, with D perhaps TRBD1 or TRBD2 (6 bases each). The germline V and J ends were trimmed by 1 base and 0 bases, with 8 bases remaining between them. CDR1 and CDR2 (germline): KGHSH, LQKENI. CDR3 length: 15 amino acids. The CDR3 protein is CASSPQGGSTDTQYF. The CDR3 coding sequence is TGTGCCAGCTCACCACAGGGGGGTAGCACAGATACGCAGTATTTT.

V is TRBV9 and J is TRBJ2-2, with 8 bases that match TRBD2. CDR1 is SGDLS, CDR2 YYNGEE, per germline. The CDR3 covers 16 residues. J lost 5 bases, V lost 1 base, and 7 bases had no gene match. CDR3: CASSVHSGKETGELFF. CDR3 bases: TGTGCCAGCAGCGTACATAGCGGGAAGGAGACCGGGGAGCTGTTTTTT.

This clone was observed once. The V gene is TRBV28, the J gene TRBJ1-5; no reliable D call. The V gene lost 4 bases and the J gene lost 6 bases, with 16 bases spanning the gap. The CDR3 runs 15 residues. Looked up from germline, CDR1 is MDHEN and CDR2 is SYDVKM. CDR3 sequence: CASSSAQALSQPQHF. Here the CDR3 DNA reads TGTGCCAGCAGTTCCGCGCAGGCGCTAAGTCAGCCCCAGCATTTT. The whole variable domain, filled in from reference TRBV28 and TRBJ1-5, reads DVKVTQSSRYLVKRTGEKVFLECVQDMDHENMFWYRQDPGLGLRLIYFSYDVKMKEKGDIPEGYSVSREKKERFSLILESASTNQTSMYLCASSSAQALSQPQHFGDGTRLSIL.

CDR3 nucleotide sequence: TGTGCCAGCAGTTACTCAGGGGACACCTACGAGCAGTACTTC. Amino acids: CASSYSGDTYEQYF. The chain uses TRBV6-6 and TRBJ2-7; D is perhaps TRBD1 (6 bases). V was pared by 0 bases and J by 2 bases, with 8 bases between. The length of the CDR3 is 14 residues. CDR1 and CDR2 from the germline V gene are MNHNY and SVGAGI (reference sequence).